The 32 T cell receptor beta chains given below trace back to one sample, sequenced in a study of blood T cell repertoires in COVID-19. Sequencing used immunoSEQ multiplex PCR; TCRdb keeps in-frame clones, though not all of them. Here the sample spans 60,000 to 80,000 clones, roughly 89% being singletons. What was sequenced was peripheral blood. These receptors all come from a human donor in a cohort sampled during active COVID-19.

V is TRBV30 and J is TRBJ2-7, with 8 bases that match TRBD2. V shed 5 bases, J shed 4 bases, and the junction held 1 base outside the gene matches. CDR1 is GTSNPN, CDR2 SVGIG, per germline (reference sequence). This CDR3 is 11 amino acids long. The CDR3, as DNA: TGTGCCTGGCGGGAGGGTTACGAGCAGTACTTC. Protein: CAWREGYEQYF.

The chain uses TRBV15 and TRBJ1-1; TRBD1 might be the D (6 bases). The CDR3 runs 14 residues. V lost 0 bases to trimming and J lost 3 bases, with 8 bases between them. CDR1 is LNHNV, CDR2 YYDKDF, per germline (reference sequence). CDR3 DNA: TGTGCCACCAGCAGAGAAGGGACATACACTGAAGCTTTCTTT. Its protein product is CATSREGTYTEAFF.

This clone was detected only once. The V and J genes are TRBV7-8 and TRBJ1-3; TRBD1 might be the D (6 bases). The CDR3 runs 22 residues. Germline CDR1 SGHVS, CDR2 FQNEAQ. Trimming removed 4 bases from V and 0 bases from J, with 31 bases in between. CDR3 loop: CASSSAPPWDKDSFSSGNTIYF. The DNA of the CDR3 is TGTGCCAGCAGCTCCGCCCCCCCCTGGGACAAAGACTCTTTTTCCTCTGGAAACACCATATATTTT.

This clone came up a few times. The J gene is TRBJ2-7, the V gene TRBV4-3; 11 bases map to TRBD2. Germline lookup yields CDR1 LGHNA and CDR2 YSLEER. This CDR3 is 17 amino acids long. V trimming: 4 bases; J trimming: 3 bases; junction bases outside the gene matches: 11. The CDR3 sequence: CASSRGTSGPRGYEQYF. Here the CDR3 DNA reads TGCGCCAGCAGCCGAGGGACTAGCGGACCCAGGGGCTACGAGCAGTACTTC.

The CDR3 nucleotides are TGTGCCAGCAGTGGCGGGAAAGGGATAGGACTCAATGAGCAGTTCTTC. Its protein product is CASSGGKGIGLNEQFF. This chain joins TRBV6-1 and TRBJ2-1; the D gene is possibly TRBD2 (6 bases). This CDR3 contains 16 residues. The V gene's germline CDR1 is MNHNS and CDR2 SASEGT. V lost 4 bases, J lost 6 bases, and 19 bases lay in between.

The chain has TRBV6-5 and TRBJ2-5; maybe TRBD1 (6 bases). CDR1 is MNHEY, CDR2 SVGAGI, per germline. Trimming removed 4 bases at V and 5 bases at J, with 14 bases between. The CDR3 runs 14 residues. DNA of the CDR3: TGTGCCAGCAGTTGGGAACAGGGCCTGGAGACCCAGTACTTC. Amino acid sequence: CASSWEQGLETQYF.

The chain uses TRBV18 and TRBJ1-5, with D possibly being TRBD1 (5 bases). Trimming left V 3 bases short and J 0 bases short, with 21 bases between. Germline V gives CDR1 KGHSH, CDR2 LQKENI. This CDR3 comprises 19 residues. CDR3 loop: CASSPITGSAPNSNQPQHF. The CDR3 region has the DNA TGTGCCAGCTCACCCATAACAGGTTCCGCTCCGAATAGCAATCAGCCCCAGCATTTT.

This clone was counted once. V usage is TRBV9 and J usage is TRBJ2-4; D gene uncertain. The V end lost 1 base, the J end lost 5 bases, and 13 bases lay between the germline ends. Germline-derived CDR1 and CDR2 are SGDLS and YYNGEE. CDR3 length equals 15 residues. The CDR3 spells CASSVNADTENIQYF. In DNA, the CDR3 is TGTGCCAGCAGCGTAAATGCCGACACCGAAAACATTCAGTACTTC.

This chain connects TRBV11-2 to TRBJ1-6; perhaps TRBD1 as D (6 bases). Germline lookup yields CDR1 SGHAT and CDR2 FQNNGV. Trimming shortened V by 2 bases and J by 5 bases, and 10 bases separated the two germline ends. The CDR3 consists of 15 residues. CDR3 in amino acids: CASSLMRTDNSPLHF. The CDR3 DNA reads TGTGCCAGCAGCTTAATGAGGACAGATAATTCACCCCTCCACTTT.

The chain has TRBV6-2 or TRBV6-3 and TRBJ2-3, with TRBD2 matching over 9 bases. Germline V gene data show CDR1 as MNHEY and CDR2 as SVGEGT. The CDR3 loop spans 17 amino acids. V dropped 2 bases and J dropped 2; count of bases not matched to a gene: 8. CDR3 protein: CASSYPRSGGSTDTQYF. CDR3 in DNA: TGTGCCAGCAGTTACCCCCGCAGCGGGGGGTCCACAGATACGCAGTATTTT.

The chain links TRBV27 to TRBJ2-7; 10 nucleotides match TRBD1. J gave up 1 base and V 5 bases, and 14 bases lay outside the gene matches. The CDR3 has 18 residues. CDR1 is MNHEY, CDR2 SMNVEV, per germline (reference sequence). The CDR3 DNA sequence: TGTGCCAGCAGTCCCCTGGGACAGGGGAAGGGTGGATCCTACGAGCAGTACTTC. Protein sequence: CASSPLGQGKGGSYEQYF.

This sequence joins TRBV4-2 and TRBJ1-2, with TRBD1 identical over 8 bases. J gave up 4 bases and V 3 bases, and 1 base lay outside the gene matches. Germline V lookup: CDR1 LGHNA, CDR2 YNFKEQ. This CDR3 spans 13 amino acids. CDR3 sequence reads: CASSHQGAYGYTF. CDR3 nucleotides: TGTGCCAGCAGCCATCAGGGGGCCTATGGCTACACCTTC.

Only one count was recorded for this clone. DNA for the CDR3: TGTGCCAGCAGCTCTGAACAGGGGATCACTGAAGCTTTCTTT. It is translated as CASSSEQGITEAFF. V usage is TRBV5-4 and J usage is TRBJ1-1; 7 bases fit TRBD1. Germline V gene data show CDR1 as SGHNT and CDR2 as YYREEE (reference sequence). The CDR3 loop spans 14 amino acids. Trimming at V came to 3 bases and at J to 4 bases, leaving 6 bases not matched to a gene.

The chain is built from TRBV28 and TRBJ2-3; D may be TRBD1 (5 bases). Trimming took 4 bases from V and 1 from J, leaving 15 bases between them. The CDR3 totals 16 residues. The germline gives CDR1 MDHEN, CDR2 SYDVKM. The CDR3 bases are TGTGCCAGCAGTTGGTACGGACACGCCGGCACAGATACGCAGTATTTT. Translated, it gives CASSWYGHAGTDTQYF.

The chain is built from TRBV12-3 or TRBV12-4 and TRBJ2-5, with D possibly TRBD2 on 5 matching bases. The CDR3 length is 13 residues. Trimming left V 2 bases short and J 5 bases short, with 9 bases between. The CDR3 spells CASSLSGDETQYF. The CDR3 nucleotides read TGTGCCAGCAGTTTATCCGGGGATGAGACCCAGTACTTC.

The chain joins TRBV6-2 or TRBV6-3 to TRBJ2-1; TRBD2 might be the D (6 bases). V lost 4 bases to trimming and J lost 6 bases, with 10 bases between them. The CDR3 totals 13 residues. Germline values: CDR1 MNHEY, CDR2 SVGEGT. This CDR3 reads CASSSLEGNEQFF. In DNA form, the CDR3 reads TGTGCCAGCAGTTCTCTGGAGGGCAATGAGCAGTTCTTC.

The CDR3, as DNA: TGCAGTGCTGATCGTCGGAATGAGCAGTTCTTC. As protein: CSADRRNEQFF. The chain joins TRBV20-1 to TRBJ2-1, with D unresolved. This CDR3 has 11 residues. Germline CDR1 and CDR2: DFQATT and SNEGSKA (reference sequence). V was shortened by 5 bases and J by 7 bases, with 9 bases between the two germline ends.

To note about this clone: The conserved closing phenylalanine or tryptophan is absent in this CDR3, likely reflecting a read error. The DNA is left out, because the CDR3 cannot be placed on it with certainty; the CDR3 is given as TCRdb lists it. The CDR3 loop is CASSFWNDQETFAQRGI. This rearrangement joins TRBV7-9 to TRBJ1-2. The CDR3 spans 17 residues, counting both ends. Germline-derived CDR1 and CDR2 are SEHNR and FQNEAQ (reference sequence).

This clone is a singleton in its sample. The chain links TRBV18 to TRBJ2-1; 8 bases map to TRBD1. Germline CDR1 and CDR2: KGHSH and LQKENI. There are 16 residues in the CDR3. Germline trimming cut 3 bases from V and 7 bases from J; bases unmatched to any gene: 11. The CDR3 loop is CASSPGTAGGGNEQFF. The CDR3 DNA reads TGTGCCAGCTCACCCGGTACGGCAGGGGGCGGGAATGAGCAGTTCTTC.

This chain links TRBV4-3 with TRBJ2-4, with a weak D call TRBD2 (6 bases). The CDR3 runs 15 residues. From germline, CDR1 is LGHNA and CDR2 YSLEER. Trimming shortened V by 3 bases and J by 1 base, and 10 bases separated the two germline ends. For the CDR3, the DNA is TGCGCCAGCAGCCAGATAGGAGGGGCCAAAAACATTCAGTACTTC. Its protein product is CASSQIGGAKNIQYF.

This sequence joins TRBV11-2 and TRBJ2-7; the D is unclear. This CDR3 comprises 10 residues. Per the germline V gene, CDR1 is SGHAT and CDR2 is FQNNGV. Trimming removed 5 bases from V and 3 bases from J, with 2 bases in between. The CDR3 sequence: CASSHYEQYF. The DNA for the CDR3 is TGTGCCAGCAGCCACTACGAGCAGTACTTC.

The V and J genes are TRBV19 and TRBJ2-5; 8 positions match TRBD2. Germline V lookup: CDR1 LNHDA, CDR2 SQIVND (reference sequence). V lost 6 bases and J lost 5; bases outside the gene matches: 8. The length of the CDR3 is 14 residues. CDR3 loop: CASRPRTSTETQYF. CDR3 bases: TGTGCCAGTAGGCCCAGGACTAGCACCGAGACCCAGTACTTC.

This chain's CDR3 is CASQQGGNTEAFF. The CDR3 coding sequence is TGTGCCAGTCAACAGGGCGGGAACACTGAAGCTTTCTTT. The chain links TRBV6-5 to TRBJ1-1; the D gene is possibly TRBD1 (6 bases). Trimming took off 9 bases at V and 1 base at J, with 12 bases between the two ends. Looked up from germline, CDR1 is MNHEY and CDR2 is SVGAGI. The CDR3 consists of 13 residues.

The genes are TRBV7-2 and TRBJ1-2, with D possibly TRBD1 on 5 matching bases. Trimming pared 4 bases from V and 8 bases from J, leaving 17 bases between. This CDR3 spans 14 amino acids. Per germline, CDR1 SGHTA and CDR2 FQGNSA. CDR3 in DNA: TGTGCCAGCAGCTCCGGAGGGGCTACCAGGGGCTACACCTTC. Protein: CASSSGGATRGYTF.

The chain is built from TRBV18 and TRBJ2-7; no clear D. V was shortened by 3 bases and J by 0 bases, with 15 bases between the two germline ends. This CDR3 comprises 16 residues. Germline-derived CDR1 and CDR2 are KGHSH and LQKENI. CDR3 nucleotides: TGTGCCAGCTCACCTGGAGACTTGTTTAGCTCCTACGAGCAGTACTTC. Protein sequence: CASSPGDLFSSYEQYF.

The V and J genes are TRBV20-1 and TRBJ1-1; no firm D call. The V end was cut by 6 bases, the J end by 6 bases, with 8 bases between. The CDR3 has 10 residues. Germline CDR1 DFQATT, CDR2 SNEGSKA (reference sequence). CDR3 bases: TGCAGTGCGGAAACAGCTGAAGCTTTCTTT. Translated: CSAETAEAFF.

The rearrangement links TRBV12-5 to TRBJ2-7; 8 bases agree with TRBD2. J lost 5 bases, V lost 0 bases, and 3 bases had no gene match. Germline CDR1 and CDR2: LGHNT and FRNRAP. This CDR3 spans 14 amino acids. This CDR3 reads CASGLVGRAHEQYF. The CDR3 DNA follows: TGTGCTAGTGGTTTGGTCGGGAGGGCCCACGAGCAGTACTTC.

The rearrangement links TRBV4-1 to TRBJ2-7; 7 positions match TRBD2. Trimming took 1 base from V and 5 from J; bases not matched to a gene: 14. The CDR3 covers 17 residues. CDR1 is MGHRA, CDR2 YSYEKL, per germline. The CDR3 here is CASSQGLRWGEGDEQYF. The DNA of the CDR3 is TGCGCCAGCAGCCAAGGATTAAGGTGGGGGGAGGGTGACGAGCAGTACTTC.

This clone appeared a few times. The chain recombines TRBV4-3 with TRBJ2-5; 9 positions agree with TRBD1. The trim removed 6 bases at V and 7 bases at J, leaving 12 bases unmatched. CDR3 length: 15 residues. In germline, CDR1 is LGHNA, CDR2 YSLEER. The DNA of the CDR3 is TGCGCCAGCAGTCCCGGACAGGGGAATTTGGGGACCCAGTACTTC. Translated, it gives CASSPGQGNLGTQYF.

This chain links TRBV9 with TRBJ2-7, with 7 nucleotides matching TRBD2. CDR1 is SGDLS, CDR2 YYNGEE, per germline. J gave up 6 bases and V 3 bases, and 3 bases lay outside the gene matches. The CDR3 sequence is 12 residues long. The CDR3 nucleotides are TGTGCCAGCAGCGCCTCGGGGGGCGAGCAGTACTTC. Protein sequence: CASSASGGEQYF.

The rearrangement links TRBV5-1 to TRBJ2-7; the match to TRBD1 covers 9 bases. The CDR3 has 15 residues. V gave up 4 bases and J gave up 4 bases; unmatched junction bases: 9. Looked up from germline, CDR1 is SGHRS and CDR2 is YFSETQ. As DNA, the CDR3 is TGCGCCAGCAGCCCGGAAGGGACAGGGAAATACGAGCAGTACTTC. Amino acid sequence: CASSPEGTGKYEQYF.

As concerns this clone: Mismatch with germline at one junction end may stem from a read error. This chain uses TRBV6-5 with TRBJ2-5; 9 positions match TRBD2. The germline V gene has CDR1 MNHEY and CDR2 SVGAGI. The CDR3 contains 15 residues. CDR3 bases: TGTGCCAGCGGAGGGGGCGGGGGGGCCCAAAAGACCCAGTACTTC. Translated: CASGGGGGAQKTQYF.